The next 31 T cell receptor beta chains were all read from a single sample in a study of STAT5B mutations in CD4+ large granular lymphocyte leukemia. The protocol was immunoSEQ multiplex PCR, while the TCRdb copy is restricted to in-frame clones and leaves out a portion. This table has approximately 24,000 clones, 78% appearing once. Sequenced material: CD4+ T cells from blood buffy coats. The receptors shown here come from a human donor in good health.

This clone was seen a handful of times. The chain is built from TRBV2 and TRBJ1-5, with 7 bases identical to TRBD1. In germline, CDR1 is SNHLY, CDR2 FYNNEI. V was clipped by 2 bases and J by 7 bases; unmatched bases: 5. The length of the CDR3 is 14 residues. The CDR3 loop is CASSERTGKQPQHF. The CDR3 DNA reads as TGTGCCAGCAGTGAAAGGACAGGTAAACAGCCCCAGCATTTT.

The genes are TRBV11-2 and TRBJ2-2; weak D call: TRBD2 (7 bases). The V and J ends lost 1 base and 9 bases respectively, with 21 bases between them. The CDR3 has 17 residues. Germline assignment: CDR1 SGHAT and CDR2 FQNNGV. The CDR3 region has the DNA TGTGCCAGCAGCTTAGGCCATCTGGGGGGGGGCGGCAGGGAGCTGTTTTTT. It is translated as CASSLGHLGGGGRELFF. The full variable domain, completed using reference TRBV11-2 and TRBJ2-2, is EAGVAQSPRYKIIEKRQSVAFWCNPISGHATLYWYQQILGQGPKLLIQFQNNGVVDDSQLPKDRFSAERLKGVDSTLKIQPAKLEDSAVYLCASSLGHLGGGGRELFFGEGSRLTVL.

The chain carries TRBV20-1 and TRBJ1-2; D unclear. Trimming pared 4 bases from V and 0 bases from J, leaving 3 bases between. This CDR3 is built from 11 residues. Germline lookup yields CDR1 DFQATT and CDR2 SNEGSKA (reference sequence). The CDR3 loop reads CSATANYGYTF. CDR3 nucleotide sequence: TGCAGTGCTACCGCTAACTATGGCTACACCTTC.

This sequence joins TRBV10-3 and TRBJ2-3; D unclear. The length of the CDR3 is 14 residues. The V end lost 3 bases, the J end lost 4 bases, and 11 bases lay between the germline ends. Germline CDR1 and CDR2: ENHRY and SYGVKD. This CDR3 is CAISDGPMADTQYF. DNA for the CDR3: TGTGCCATCAGTGACGGACCCATGGCAGATACGCAGTATTTT.

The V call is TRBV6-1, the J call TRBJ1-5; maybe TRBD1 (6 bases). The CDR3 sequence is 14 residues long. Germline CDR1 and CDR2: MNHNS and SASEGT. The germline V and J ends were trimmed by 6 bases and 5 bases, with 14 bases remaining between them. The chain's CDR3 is CASRDSFGDQPQHF. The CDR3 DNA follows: TGTGCCAGCAGGGACAGCTTCGGAGATCAGCCCCAGCATTTT.

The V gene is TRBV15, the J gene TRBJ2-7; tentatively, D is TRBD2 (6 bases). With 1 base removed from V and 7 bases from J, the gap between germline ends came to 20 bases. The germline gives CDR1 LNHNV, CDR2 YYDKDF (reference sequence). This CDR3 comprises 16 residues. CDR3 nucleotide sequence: TGTGCCACCAGCAGAGCGGGGACTGCCTCTCCTCGGGAGCAGTACTTC. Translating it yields CATSRAGTASPREQYF.

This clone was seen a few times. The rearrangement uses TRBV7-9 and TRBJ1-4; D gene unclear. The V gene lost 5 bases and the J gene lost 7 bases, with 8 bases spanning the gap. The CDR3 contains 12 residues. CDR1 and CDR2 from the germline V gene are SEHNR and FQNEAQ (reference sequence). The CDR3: CASSVLVEKLFF. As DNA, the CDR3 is TGTGCCAGCAGCGTACTCGTTGAAAAACTGTTTTTT.

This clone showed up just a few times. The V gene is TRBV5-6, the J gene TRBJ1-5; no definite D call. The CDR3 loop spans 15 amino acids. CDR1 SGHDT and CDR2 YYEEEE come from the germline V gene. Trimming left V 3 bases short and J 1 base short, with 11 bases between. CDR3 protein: CASSSGPKSNQPQHF. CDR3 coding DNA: TGTGCCAGCAGCTCCGGCCCAAAGAGCAATCAGCCCCAGCATTTT. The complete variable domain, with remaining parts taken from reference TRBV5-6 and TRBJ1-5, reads DAGVTQSPTHLIKTRGQQVTLRCSPKSGHDTVSWYQQALGQGPQFIFQYYEEEERQRGNFPDRFSGHQFPNYSSELNVNALLLGDSALYLCASSSGPKSNQPQHFGDGTRLSIL.

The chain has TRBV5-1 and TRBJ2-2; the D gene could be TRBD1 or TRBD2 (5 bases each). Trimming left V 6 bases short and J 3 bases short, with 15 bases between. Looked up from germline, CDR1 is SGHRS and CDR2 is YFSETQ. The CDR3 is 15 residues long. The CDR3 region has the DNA TGCGCCAGCACCCCCGGGGCTTGGGACACCGGGGAGCTGTTTTTT. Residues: CASTPGAWDTGELFF.

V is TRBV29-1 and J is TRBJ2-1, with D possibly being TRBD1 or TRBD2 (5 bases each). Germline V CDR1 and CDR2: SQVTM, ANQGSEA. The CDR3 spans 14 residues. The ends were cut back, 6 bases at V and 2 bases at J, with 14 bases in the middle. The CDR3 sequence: CSVPRGGPYNEQFF. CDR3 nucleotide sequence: TGCAGCGTGCCTCGGGGCGGCCCCTACAATGAGCAGTTCTTC.

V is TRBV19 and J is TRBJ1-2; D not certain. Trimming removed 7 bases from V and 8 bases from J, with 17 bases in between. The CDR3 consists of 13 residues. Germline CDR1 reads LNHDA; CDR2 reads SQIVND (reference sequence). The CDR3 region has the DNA TGTGCCAGTAAGGGTTCGGCATTCTACGGCTACACCTTC. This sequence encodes CASKGSAFYGYTF.

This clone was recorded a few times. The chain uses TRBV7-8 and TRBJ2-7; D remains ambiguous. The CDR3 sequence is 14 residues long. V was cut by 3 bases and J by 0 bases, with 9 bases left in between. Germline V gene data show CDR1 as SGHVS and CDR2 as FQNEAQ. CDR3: CASSFGVSSYEQYF. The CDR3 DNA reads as TGTGCCAGCAGCTTTGGCGTTAGCTCCTACGAGCAGTACTTC.

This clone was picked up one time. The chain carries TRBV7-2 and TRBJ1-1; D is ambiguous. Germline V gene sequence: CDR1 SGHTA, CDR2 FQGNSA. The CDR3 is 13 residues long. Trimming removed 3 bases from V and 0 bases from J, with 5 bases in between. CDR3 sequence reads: CASSFSVNTEAFF. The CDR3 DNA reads TGTGCCAGCAGCTTCTCGGTGAACACTGAAGCTTTCTTT.

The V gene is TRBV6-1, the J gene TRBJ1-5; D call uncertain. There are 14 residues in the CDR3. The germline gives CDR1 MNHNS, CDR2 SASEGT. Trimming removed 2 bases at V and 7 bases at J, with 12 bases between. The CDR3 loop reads CASSENPGGQPQHF. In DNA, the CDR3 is TGTGCCAGCAGTGAAAATCCAGGTGGACAGCCCCAGCATTTT.

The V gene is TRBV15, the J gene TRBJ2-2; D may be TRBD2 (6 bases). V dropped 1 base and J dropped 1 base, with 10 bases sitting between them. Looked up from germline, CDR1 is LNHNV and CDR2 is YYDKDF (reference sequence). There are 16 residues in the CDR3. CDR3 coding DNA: TGTGCCACCAGCAGAGTCATCGGGAGGAACACCGGGGAGCTGTTTTTT. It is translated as CATSRVIGRNTGELFF.

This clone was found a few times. CDR3 amino acids: CASSLEGATGYTF. For the CDR3, the DNA is TGCGCCAGCAGCTTGGAGGGGGCGACGGGCTACACCTTC. The V call is TRBV5-1, the J call TRBJ1-2; 7 nucleotides agree with TRBD1. Trimming at V came to 0 bases and at J to 8 bases, leaving 4 bases not matched to a gene. Germline values: CDR1 SGHRS, CDR2 YFSETQ. The CDR3 runs to 13 residues.

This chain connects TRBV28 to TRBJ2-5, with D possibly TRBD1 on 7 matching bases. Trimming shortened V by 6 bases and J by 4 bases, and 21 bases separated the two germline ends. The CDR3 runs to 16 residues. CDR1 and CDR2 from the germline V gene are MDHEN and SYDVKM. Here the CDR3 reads CASSPQTGWRAETQYF. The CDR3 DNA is TGTGCCAGCAGCCCCCAGACAGGGTGGAGGGCAGAGACCCAGTACTTC.

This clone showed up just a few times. This chain's CDR3 is CASSLGGSSYNEQFF. The DNA for the CDR3 is TGCGCCAGCAGCTTGGGGGGGAGCTCCTACAATGAGCAGTTCTTC. V usage is TRBV5-1 and J usage is TRBJ2-1; D could derive from TRBD1 or TRBD2 (5 bases each). This CDR3 is built from 15 residues. Germline-derived CDR1 and CDR2 are SGHRS and YFSETQ. V shed 0 bases and J shed 0 bases, with 7 bases lying between them.

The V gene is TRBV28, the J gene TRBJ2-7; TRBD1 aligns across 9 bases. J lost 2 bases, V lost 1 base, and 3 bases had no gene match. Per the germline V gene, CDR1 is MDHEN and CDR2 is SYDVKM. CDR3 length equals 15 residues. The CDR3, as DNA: TGTGCCAGCAGTTTATCGGGACAGGGTCCCTACGAGCAGTACTTC. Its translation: CASSLSGQGPYEQYF.

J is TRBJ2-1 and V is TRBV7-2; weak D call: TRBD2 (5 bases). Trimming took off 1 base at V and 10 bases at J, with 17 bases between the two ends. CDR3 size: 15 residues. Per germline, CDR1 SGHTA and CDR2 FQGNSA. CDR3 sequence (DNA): TGTGCCAGCAGCTTAGATTGGACCCCAACGGGGGAGCAGTTCTTC. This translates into CASSLDWTPTGEQFF.

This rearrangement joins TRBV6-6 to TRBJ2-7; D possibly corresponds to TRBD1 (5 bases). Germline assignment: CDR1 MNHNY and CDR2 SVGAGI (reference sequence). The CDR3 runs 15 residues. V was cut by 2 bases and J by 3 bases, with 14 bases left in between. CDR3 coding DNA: TGTGCCAGCAGTTACCGAGCTGGCACAGGCTACGAGCAGTACTTC. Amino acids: CASSYRAGTGYEQYF.

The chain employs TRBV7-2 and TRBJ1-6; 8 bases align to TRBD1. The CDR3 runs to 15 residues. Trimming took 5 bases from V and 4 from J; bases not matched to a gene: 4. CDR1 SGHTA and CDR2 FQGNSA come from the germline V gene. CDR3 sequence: CASSRRTGYNSPLHF. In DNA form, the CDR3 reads TGTGCCAGCAGCCGACGGACAGGGTATAATTCACCCCTCCACTTT.

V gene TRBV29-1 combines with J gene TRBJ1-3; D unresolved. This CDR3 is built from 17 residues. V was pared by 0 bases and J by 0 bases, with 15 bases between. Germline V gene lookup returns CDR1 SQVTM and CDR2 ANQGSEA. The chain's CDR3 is CSVEDRGRANSGNTIYF. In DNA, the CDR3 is TGCAGCGTTGAAGACCGGGGAAGGGCTAACTCTGGAAACACCATATATTTT.

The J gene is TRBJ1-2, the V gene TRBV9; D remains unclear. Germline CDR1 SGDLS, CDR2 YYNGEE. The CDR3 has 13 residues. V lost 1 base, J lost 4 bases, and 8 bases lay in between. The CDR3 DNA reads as TGTGCCAGCAGCGTATTAGGCAGCTATGGCTACACCTTC. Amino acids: CASSVLGSYGYTF.

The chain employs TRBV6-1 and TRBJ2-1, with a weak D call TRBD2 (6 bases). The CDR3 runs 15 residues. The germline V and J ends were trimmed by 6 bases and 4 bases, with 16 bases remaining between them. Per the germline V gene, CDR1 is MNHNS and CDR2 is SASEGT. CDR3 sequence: CASRVGGAGYNEQFF. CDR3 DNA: TGTGCCAGCAGGGTCGGGGGAGCTGGGTACAATGAGCAGTTCTTC.

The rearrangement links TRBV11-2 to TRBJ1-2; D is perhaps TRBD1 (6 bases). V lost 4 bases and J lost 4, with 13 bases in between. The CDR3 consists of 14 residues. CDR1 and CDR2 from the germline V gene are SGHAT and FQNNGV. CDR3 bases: TGTGCCAGCAGCTCCTCCAGGGGATCCTATGGCTACACCTTC. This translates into CASSSSRGSYGYTF.

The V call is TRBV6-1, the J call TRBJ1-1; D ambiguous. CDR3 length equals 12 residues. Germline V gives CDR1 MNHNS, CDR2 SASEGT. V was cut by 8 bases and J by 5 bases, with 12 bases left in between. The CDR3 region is CASGRLGTEAFF. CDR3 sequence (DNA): TGTGCCAGCGGACGCCTCGGGACTGAAGCTTTCTTT.

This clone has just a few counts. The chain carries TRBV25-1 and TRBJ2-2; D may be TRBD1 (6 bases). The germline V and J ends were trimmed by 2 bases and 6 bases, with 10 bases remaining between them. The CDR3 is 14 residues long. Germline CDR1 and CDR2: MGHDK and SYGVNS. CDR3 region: CASSEGGSAGELFF. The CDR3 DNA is TGTGCCAGCAGTGAAGGGGGCAGCGCCGGGGAGCTGTTTTTT.

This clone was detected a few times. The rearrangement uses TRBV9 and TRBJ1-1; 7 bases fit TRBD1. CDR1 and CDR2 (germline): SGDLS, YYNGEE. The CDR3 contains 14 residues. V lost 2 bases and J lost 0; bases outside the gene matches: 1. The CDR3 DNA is TGTGCCAGCAGCGTGGGACAGCTGAACACTGAAGCTTTCTTT. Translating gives CASSVGQLNTEAFF.

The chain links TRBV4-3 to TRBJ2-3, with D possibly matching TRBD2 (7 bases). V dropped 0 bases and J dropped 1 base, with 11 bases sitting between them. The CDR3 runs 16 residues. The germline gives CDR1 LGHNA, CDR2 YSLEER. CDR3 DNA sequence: TGCGCCAGCAGCCAAGACTGGGGGGGCCGCACAGATACGCAGTATTTT. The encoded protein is CASSQDWGGRTDTQYF.

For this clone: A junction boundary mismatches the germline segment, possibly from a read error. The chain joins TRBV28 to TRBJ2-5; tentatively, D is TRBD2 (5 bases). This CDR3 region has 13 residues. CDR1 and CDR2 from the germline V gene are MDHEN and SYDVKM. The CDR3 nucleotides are TGTGCCGGCAGTTCCCCGGGGCAAGAGACCCAGTACTTC. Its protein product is CAGSSPGQETQYF. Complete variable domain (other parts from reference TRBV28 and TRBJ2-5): DVKVTQSSRYLVKRTGEKVFLECVQDMDHENMFWYRQDPGLGLRLIYFSYDVKMKEKGDIPEGYSVSREKKERFSLILESASTNQTSMYLCAGSSPGQETQYFGPGTRLLVL.